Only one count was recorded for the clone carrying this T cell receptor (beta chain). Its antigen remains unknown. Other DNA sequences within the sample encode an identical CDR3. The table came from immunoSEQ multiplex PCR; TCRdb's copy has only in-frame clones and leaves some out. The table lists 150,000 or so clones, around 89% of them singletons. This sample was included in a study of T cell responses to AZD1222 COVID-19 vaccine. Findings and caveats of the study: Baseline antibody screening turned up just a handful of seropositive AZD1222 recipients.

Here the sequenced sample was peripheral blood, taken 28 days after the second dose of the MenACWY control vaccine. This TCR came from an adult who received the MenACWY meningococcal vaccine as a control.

CDR3 bases: TGTGCCAGCAGTGCAGGGGGCGGAACTGAAGCTTTCTTT. Its protein is CASSAGGGTEAFF. The genes are TRBV2 and TRBJ1-1; 8 nucleotides align to TRBD1. V lost 4 bases to trimming and J lost 5 bases; unmatched junction nucleotides: 3. In germline, CDR1 is SNHLY, CDR2 FYNNEI. This CDR3 has 13 amino acids.